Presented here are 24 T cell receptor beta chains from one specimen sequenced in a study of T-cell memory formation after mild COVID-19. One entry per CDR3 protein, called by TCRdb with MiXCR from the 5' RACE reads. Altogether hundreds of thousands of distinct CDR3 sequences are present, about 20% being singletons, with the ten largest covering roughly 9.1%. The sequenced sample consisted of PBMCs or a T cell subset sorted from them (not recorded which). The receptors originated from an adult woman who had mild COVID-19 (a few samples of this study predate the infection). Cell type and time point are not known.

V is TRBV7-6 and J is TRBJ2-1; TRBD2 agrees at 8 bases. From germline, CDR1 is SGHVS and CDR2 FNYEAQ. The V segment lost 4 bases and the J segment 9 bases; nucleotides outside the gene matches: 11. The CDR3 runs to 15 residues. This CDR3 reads CASSSRTSPGVEQFF. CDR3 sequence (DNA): TGTGCCAGCAGCTCTCGGACTAGCCCGGGAGTTGAGCAGTTCTTC.

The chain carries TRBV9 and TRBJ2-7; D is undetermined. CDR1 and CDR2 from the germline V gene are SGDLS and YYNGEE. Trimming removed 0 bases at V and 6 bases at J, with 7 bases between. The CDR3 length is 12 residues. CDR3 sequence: CASSVGNGEQYF. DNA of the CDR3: TGTGCCAGCAGCGTAGGCAATGGCGAGCAGTACTTC.

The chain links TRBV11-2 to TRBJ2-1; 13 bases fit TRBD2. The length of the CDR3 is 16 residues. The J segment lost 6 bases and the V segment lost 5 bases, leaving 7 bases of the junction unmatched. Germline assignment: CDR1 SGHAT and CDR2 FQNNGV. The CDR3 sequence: CASSPAGLAGTNEQFF. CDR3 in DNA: TGTGCCAGCAGCCCCGCGGGACTAGCGGGAACCAATGAGCAGTTCTTC.

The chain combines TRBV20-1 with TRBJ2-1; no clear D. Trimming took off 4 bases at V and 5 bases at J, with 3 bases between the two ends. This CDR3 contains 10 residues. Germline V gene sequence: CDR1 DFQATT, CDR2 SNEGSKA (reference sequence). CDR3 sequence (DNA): TGCAGTGCTATGAACAATGAGCAGTTCTTC. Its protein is CSAMNNEQFF.

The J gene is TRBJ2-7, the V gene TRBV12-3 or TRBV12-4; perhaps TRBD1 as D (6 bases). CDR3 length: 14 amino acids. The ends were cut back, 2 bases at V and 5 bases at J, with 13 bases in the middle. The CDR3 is CASSLLQGRDEQYF. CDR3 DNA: TGTGCCAGCAGTTTACTCCAGGGGCGCGACGAGCAGTACTTC.

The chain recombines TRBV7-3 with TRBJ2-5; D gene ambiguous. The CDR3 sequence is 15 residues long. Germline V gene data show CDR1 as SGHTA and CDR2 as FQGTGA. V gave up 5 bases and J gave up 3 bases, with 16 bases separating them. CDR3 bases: TGTGCCAGCAGCCCGGACCCGTACAGTAAAGAGACCCAGTACTTC. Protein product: CASSPDPYSKETQYF.

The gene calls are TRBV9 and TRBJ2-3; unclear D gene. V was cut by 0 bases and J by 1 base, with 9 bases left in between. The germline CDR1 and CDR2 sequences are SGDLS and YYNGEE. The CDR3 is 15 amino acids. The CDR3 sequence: CASSVEFTGTDTQYF. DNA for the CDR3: TGTGCCAGCAGCGTAGAATTCACTGGCACAGATACGCAGTATTTT.

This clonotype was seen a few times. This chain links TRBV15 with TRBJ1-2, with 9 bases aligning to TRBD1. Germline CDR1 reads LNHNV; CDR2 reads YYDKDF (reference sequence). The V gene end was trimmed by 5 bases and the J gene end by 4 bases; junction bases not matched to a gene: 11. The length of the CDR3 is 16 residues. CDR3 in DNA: TGTGCCACCAGCGAGGAGGGGGACAGGGTGATCTATGGCTACACCTTC. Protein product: CATSEEGDRVIYGYTF. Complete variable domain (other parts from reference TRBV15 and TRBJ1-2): DAMVIQNPRYQVTQFGKPVTLSCSQTLNHNVMYWYQQKSSQAPKLLFHYYDKDFNNEADTPDNFQSRRPNTSFCFLDIRSPGLGDTAMYLCATSEEGDRVIYGYTFGSGTRLTVV.

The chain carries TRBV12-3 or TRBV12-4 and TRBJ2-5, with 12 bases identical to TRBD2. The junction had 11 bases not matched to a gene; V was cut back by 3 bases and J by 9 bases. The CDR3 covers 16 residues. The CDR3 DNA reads TGTGCCAGCAGTTTTGTGTCAGGACTAGCGGGGTTCGCCCAGTACTTC. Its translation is CASSFVSGLAGFAQYF.

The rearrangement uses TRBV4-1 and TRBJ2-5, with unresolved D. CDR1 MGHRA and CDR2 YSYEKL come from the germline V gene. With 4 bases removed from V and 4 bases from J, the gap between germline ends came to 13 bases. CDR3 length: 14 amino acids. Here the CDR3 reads CASSPQIEIETQYF. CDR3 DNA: TGCGCCAGCAGCCCCCAGATAGAGATAGAGACCCAGTACTTC.

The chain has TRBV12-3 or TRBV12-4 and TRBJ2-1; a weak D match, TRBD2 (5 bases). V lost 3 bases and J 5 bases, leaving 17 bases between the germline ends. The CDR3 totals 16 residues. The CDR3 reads CASSLVRASLNNEQFF. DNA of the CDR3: TGTGCCAGCAGTTTGGTGCGGGCTAGCTTAAACAATGAGCAGTTCTTC.

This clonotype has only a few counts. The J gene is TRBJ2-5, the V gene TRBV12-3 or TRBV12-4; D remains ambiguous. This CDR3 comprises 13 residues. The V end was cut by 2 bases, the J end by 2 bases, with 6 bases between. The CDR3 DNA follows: TGTGCCAGCAGTTTAACCACGCAAGAGACCCAGTACTTC. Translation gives CASSLTTQETQYF.

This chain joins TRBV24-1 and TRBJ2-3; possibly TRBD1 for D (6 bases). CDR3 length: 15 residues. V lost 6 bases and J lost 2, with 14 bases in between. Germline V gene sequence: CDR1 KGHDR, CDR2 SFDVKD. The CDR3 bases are TGTGCCACCAGTCGTAGGACAGACGTCACAGATACGCAGTATTTT. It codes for CATSRRTDVTDTQYF.

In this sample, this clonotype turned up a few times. The CDR3 DNA follows: TGTGCCAGCAGTGGCGGGGGGACTAGCGGAGGGGCCGATACGCAGTATTTT. The encoded protein is CASSGGGTSGGADTQYF. The chain uses TRBV28 and TRBJ2-3, with 11 bases fitting TRBD2. The V gene's germline CDR1 is MDHEN and CDR2 SYDVKM. This CDR3 comprises 17 residues. The V segment lost 5 bases and the J segment 6 bases; nucleotides outside the gene matches: 13.

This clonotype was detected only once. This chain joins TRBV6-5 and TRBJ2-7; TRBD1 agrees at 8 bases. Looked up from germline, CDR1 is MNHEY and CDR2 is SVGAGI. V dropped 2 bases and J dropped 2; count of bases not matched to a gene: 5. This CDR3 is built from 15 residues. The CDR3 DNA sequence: TGTGCCAGCAGTTACGAACAGGGGGGTCCCTACGAGCAGTACTTC. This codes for CASSYEQGGPYEQYF.

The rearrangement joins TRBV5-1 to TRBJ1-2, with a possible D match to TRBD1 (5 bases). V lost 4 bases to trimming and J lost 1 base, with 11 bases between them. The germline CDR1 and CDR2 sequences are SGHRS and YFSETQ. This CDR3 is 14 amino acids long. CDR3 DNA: TGCGCCAGCAGCCTACTCGACAGTAACTATGGCTACACCTTC. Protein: CASSLLDSNYGYTF.

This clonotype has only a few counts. The CDR3 DNA sequence: TGCGCCAGCATCCGGGACAGGGGGCGGACCTACGAGCAGTACTTC. It codes for CASIRDRGRTYEQYF. The rearrangement links TRBV10-1 to TRBJ2-7, with 12 bases matching TRBD1. V lost 7 bases, J lost 2 bases, and 6 bases stayed unmatched. The CDR3 covers 15 residues. Germline lookup yields CDR1 WNHNN and CDR2 SYGVQD (reference sequence).

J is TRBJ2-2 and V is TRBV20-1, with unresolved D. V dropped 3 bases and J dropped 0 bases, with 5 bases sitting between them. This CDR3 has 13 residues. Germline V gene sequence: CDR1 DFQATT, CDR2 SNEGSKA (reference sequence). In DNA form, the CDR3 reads TGCAGTGCTAGTAGGGCGAACACCGGGGAGCTGTTTTTT. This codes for CSASRANTGELFF.

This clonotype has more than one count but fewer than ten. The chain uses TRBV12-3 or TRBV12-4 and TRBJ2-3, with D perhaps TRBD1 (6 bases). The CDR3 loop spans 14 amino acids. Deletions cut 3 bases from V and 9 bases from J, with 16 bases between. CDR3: CASSLKPPTGTQYF. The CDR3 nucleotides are TGTGCCAGCAGTTTGAAGCCCCCGACAGGAACGCAGTATTTT.

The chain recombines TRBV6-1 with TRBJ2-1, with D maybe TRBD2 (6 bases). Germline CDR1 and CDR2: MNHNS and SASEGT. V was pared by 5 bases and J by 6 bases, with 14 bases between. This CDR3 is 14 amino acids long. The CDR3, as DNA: TGTGCCAGCAGTTACTCCGGGACTTCCAATGAGCAGTTCTTC. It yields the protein CASSYSGTSNEQFF.

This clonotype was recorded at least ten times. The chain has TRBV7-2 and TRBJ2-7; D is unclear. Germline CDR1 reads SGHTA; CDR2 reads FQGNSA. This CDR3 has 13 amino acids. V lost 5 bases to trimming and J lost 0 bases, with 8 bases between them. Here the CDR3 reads CASSAASSYEQYF. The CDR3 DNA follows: TGTGCCAGCAGCGCCGCAAGCTCCTACGAGCAGTACTTC.

The CDR3 loop is CASSFGGNYEQYF. CDR3 DNA sequence: TGCGCCAGCAGCTTTGGGGGAAACTACGAGCAGTACTTC. The chain links TRBV5-1 to TRBJ2-7; the D gene could be TRBD1 or TRBD2 (5 bases each). The V end was cut by 2 bases, the J end by 3 bases, with 9 bases between. The germline CDR1 and CDR2 sequences are SGHRS and YFSETQ. There are 13 residues in the CDR3.

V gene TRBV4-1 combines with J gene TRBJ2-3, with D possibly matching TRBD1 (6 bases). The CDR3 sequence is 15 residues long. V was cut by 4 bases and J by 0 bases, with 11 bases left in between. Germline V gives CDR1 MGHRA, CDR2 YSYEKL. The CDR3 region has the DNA TGCGCCAGCAGCCGTCGACAGGCCAGCACAGATACGCAGTATTTT. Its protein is CASSRRQASTDTQYF.

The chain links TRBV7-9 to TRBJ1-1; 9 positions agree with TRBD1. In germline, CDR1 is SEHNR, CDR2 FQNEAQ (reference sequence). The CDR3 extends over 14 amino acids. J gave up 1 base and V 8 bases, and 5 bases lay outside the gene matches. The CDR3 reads CASYKGQGNTEAFF. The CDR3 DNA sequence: TGTGCCAGCTACAAGGGACAGGGGAACACTGAAGCTTTCTTT.